This T cell receptor (beta chain) was sequenced during a study of T cell responses to AZD1222 COVID-19 vaccine. The assay was immunoSEQ multiplex PCR, and TCRdb's table has in-frame clones only and misses some. The data contain tens of thousands of clones, 75% to 85% of them seen just once; the ten biggest clones take up about 4%. Germline V gene lookup returns CDR1 MNHEY and CDR2 SMNVEV (reference sequence). CDR3 size: 14 residues. Trimming removed 6 bases from V and 3 bases from J; junction bases left unmatched: 4. This clone turned up a few times. This clonotype was sampled from an adult who received the AZD1222 COVID-19 vaccine. This rearrangement joins TRBV27 to TRBJ2-2, with 7 nucleotides matching TRBD1. The material was peripheral blood, obtained 28 days after the second AZD1222 dose. The CDR3, as DNA: TGTGCCAGCAGGGGACAGTACTACACCGGGGAGCTGTTTTTT. Residues: CASRGQYYTGELFF.